This is a list of T cell receptor beta chains from one sample in a study of beta chain features in type 1 diabetes. Sequencing was performed with immunoSEQ multiplex PCR; in TCRdb, only in-frame clones are kept and a portion is missing. The sample lists under 900,000 clones, roughly 15% seen once, with 0.023% in the top ten. The sequenced material came from naive CD4+ T cells from blood. The receptors come from a woman aged 18-29 years in good health. The conserved cysteine and the conserved F or W are not part of the CDR3 here.

TRBV7-9	TRBJ2-2	ASSYGLAGVQGELF
TRBV6-5	TRBJ2-7	ASSREGAYEQY
TRBV7-2	TRBJ2-3	ASSLVGRGRTDTQY
TRBV11-2	TRBJ2-5	ASSLVRGKLETQY
TRBV29-1	TRBJ2-5	SVGALHLEETQY
TRBV7-9	TRBJ1-2	ASSFGRATGGYT
TRBV10-3	TRBJ2-1	AISDGRNEQF
TRBV29-1	TRBJ2-2	SVLQGGTGELF
TRBV9	TRBJ2-7	ASSVDSQVSYEQY
TRBV10-3	TRBJ2-5	AISWDRENGETQY
TRBV15	TRBJ2-3	ATSRVVGFTDTQY
TRBV7-8	TRBJ2-3	ASSFSGTTDTQY
TRBV27	TRBJ2-2	ASSLLKNTGELF
TRBV7-9	TRBJ2-5	ASSRREETQY
TRBV4-1	TRBJ2-1	ASSEVGQEVASEQF
TRBV4-2	TRBJ2-1	ASSQLGASGIVYEQF
TRBV5-6	TRBJ2-6	ASSTSSGANVPT
TRBV7-3	TRBJ2-1	ASSLDSGQYNEQF
TRBV19	TRBJ2-3	ASSMDGRQLTDTQY
TRBV7-3	TRBJ2-2	ASRKLAGVAGELF
TRBV10-3	TRBJ2-7	AISGERSSSYEQY
TRBV28	TRBJ2-2	ASSLGPSWGASGSRLTGELF
TRBV7-2	TRBJ1-5	ASSSQEYQPQH
TRBV7-2	TRBJ2-5	ASSPGPPSPQY
TRBV18	TRBJ2-2	ASSPQGTGELF
TRBV28	TRBJ2-7	ASSPSGGAKSYEQY
TRBV6-6	TRBJ2-3	ASSYSEEGTQY
TRBV11-2	TRBJ2-5	ASSALGIKETQY
TRBV5-1	TRBJ2-7	ASSLGGQYYEQY
TRBV5-1	TRBJ2-7	ASSSGGGSYEQY
TRBV2	TRBJ2-3	ASRKLAGVVRTQY
TRBV29-1	TRBJ2-1	SVEGTSGYNEQF
TRBV13	TRBJ2-1	ASSQMAKSGSYNEQF
TRBV7-9	TRBJ1-2	ASSLTGSYGYT
TRBV6-5	TRBJ2-4	ASSYSIRSKNIQY
TRBV7-9	TRBJ2-3	ASSSHWGQTDTQY
TRBV28	TRBJ1-5	ASSFSRSGNQPQH
TRBV7-9	TRBJ2-7	ASSWTGGGYEQY
TRBV4-2	TRBJ2-5	ASSQATGTSGLGETQY
TRBV19	TRBJ1-5	ASSPEPYSNQPQH
TRBV9	TRBJ1-4	ASSVEGAEHEKLF
TRBV2	TRBJ2-1	ASKSRESNNEQF
TRBV5-5	TRBJ1-5	ASSPYSNQPQH
TRBV28	TRBJ1-4	ASSFHRPTNEKLF
TRBV7-2	TRBJ2-1	ASSLGLAEGGEQF
TRBV4-1	TRBJ2-1	ASSRAGTSDYNEQF
TRBV29-1	TRBJ2-1	SAALAGTTGEQF
TRBV5-6	TRBJ1-2	ASSLSFSGYT
TRBV9	TRBJ2-1	ASSAKGIGTFQF
TRBV28	TRBJ2-3	ASSLGQGGTDTQY
TRBV7-6	TRBJ1-4	ASSLGTLEKLF
TRBV6-6	TRBJ2-7	ASSPASSYEQY
TRBV5-5	TRBJ2-6	ASSLRWQQIASGANVLT
TRBV28	TRBJ1-5	ASSLDGYSNQPQH
TRBV4-3	TRBJ2-1	ASSSWGTSGSNEQF
TRBV27	TRBJ2-5	ASQALAGLGETQY
TRBV7-9	TRBJ2-2	ASSLIHVRDTGELF
TRBV2	TRBJ2-1	ASLARTLGGRAAYNEQF
TRBV11-1	TRBJ1-1	ASSKRTNRDEAF